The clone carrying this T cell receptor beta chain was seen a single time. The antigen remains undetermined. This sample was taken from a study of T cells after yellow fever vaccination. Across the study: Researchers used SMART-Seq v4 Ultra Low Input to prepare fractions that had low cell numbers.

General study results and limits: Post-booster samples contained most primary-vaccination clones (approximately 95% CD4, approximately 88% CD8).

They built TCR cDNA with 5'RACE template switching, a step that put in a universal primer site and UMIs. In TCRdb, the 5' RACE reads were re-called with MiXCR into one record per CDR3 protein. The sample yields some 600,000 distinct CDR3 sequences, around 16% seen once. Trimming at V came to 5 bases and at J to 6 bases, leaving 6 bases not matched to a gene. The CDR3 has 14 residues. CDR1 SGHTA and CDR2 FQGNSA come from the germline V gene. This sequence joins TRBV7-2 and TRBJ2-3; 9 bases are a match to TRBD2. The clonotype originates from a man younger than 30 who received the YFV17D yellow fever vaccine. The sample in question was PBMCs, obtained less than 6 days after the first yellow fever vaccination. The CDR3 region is CASSRTSETDTQYF. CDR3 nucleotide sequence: TGTGCCAGCAGCCGGACTAGCGAAACCGATACGCAGTATTTT.